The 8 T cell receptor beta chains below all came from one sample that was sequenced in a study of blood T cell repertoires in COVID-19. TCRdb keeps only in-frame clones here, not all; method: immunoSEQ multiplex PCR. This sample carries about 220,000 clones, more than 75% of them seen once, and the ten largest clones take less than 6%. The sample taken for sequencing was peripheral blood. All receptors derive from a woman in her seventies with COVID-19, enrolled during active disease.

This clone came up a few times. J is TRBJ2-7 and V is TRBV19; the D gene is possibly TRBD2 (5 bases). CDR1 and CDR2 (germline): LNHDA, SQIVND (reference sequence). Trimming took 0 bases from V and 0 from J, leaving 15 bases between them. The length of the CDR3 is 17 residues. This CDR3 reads CASSIDGFGVNSYEQYF. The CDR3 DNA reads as TGTGCCAGTAGTATAGATGGGTTCGGGGTGAACTCCTACGAGCAGTACTTC. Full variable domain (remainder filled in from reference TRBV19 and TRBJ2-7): DGGITQSPKYLFRKEGQNVTLSCEQNLNHDAMYWYRQDPGQGLRLIYYSQIVNDFQKGDIAEGYSVSREKKESFPLTVTSAQKNPTAFYLCASSIDGFGVNSYEQYFGPGTRLTVT.

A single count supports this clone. The CDR3 is CASSFSGQHQETQYF. Written as DNA, the CDR3 is TGTGCCAGCAGCTTCTCGGGACAGCATCAAGAGACCCAGTACTTC. The gene calls are TRBV7-2 and TRBJ2-5; TRBD1 matches at 7 bases. The CDR3 extends over 15 amino acids. Germline values: CDR1 SGHTA, CDR2 FQGNSA. V lost 3 bases and J lost 2; bases outside the gene matches: 6.

For the CDR3, the DNA is TGTGCCAGCAGTTACTCGGCGACTACTTACGAGCAGTACTTC. Its protein is CASSYSATTYEQYF. The chain uses TRBV6-5 and TRBJ2-7; a possible D gene is TRBD2 (5 bases). Per germline, CDR1 MNHEY and CDR2 SVGAGI. V lost 0 bases and J lost 4, with 10 bases in between. CDR3 length: 14 residues.

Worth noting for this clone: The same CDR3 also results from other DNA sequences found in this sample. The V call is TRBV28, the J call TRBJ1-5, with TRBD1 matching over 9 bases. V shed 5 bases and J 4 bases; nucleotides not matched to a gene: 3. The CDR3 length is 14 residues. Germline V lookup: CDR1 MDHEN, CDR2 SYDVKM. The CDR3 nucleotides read TGTGCCAGCAGTCCTGGGACAGGGAATCAGCCCCAGCATTTT. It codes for CASSPGTGNQPQHF.

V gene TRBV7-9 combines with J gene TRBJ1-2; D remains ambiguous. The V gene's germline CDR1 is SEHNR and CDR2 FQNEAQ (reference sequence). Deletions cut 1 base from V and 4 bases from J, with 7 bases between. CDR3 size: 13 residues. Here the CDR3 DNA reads TGTGCCAGCAGCTTAGTGGGCACCTATGGCTACACCTTC. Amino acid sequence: CASSLVGTYGYTF.

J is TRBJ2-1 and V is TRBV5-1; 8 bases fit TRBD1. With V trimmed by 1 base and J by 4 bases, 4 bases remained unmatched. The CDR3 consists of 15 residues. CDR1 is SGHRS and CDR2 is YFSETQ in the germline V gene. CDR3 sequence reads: CASSLPTGGYNEQFF. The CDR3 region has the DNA TGCGCCAGCAGCTTGCCAACAGGGGGTTACAATGAGCAGTTCTTC. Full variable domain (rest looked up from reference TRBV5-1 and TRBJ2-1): KAGVTQTPRYLIKTRGQQVTLSCSPISGHRSVSWYQQTPGQGLQFLFEYFSETQRNKGNFPGRFSGRQFSNSRSEMNVSTLELGDSALYLCASSLPTGGYNEQFFGPGTRLTVL.

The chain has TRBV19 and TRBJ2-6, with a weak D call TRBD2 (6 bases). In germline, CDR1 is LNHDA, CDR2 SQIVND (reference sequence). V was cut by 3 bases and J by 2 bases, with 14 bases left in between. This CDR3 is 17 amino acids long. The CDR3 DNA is TGTGCCAGTAGTATTCAACACCGGGGGACTGGGGCCAACGTCCTGACTTTC. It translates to CASSIQHRGTGANVLTF.

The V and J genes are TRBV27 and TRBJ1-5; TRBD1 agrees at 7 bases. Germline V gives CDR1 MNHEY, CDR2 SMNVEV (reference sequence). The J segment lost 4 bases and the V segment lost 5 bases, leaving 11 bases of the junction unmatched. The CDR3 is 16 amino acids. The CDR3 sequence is CASSRLPGQINQPQHF. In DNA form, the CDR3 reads TGTGCCAGCAGTCGCCTTCCGGGACAGATTAATCAGCCCCAGCATTTT.